The 17 T cell receptor beta chains given below trace back to one sample, sequenced in a study of identical twins. TCRdb called the 5' RACE reads again in MiXCR, with one record for every CDR3 protein. The sample has hundreds of thousands of distinct CDR3 sequences, more than 6.5% seen once; the top ten hold approximately 0.96%. The same data also went into a second study, on yellow fever vaccine responses in identical twins.

The specimen sequenced was PBMCs. These receptors were collected from a woman aged 18-29 years in good health.

This clonotype turned up a few times. The chain uses TRBV28 and TRBJ1-5; D remains unclear. Germline V gives CDR1 MDHEN, CDR2 SYDVKM. With 8 bases removed from V and 5 bases from J, the gap between germline ends came to 13 bases. This CDR3 region has 13 residues. CDR3 in amino acids: CASVEYLYQPQHF. CDR3 sequence (DNA): TGTGCCAGCGTCGAATACTTGTATCAGCCCCAGCATTTT. The full variable domain, with the rest looked up from reference TRBV28 and TRBJ1-5, is DVKVTQSSRYLVKRTGEKVFLECVQDMDHENMFWYRQDPGLGLRLIYFSYDVKMKEKGDIPEGYSVSREKKERFSLILESASTNQTSMYLCASVEYLYQPQHFGDGTRLSIL.

This clonotype was observed a handful of times. J is TRBJ2-7 and V is TRBV7-9; 9 positions agree with TRBD2. This CDR3 has 16 residues. The junction had 8 bases not matched to a gene; V was cut back by 1 base and J by 4 bases. Germline CDR1 reads SEHNR; CDR2 reads FQNEAQ (reference sequence). For the CDR3, the DNA is TGTGCCAGCAGCTTAGTTAGCGGGAGATTTCAGTACGAGCAGTACTTC. It encodes CASSLVSGRFQYEQYF. The whole variable domain, remainder taken from reference TRBV7-9 and TRBJ2-7, is DTGVSQNPRHKITKRGQNVTFRCDPISEHNRLYWYRQTLGQGPEFLTYFQNEAQLEKSRLLSDRFSAERPKGSFSTLEIQRTEQGDSAMYLCASSLVSGRFQYEQYFGPGTRLTVT.

The genes are TRBV6-1 and TRBJ2-2, with TRBD1 matching 7 bases. V gave up 7 bases and J gave up 4 bases; unmatched junction bases: 3. The germline gives CDR1 MNHNS, CDR2 SASEGT. The length of the CDR3 is 13 residues. CDR3: CASNRGGTGELFF. CDR3 nucleotides: TGTGCCAGCAACAGGGGCGGCACCGGGGAGCTGTTTTTT.

The gene calls are TRBV27 and TRBJ2-1; 10 bases align to TRBD1. The junction had 11 bases not matched to a gene; V was cut back by 4 bases and J by 8 bases. Germline values: CDR1 MNHEY, CDR2 SMNVEV (reference sequence). CDR3 length: 16 residues. DNA of the CDR3: TGTGCCAGCAGTTCGGCCCTGGGACAGGGGTTCCATGAGCAGTTCTTC. Its translation is CASSSALGQGFHEQFF.

This clonotype was detected many times. The rearrangement uses TRBV7-2 and TRBJ2-1; possible D gene TRBD2, 6 bases. V lost 4 bases and J lost 5, with 18 bases in between. CDR1 is SGHTA and CDR2 is FQGNSA in the germline V gene. The CDR3 contains 16 residues. CDR3 DNA sequence: TGTGCCAGCAGCTCGCCCGTCGGGACTGGAAACAATGAGCAGTTCTTC. Its translation is CASSSPVGTGNNEQFF.

In regard to this clonotype: This may be a read error, as it is one base from a much larger clone. The V call is TRBV29-1, the J call TRBJ2-2; a weak D match, TRBD2 (5 bases). The CDR3 totals 14 residues. Germline CDR1 SQVTM, CDR2 ANQGSEA. Written as DNA, the CDR3 is TGCAGCGGTGGGCCGGGCCCAGCTAACGGGGAGCTGCTTTTT. Protein sequence: CSGGPGPANGELLF.

The gene calls are TRBV7-2 and TRBJ2-1; D gene uncertain. With 7 bases removed from V and 6 bases from J, the gap between germline ends came to 16 bases. The length of the CDR3 is 14 residues. CDR1 is SGHTA and CDR2 is FQGNSA in the germline V gene. DNA for the CDR3: TGTGCCAGCAAAATGATGGCGAGCAGCAATGAGCAGTTCTTC. This translates into CASKMMASSNEQFF. Drawing the rest from reference TRBV7-2 and TRBJ2-1, the complete variable domain is GAGVSQSPSNKVTEKGKDVELRCDPISGHTALYWYRQSLGQGLEFLIYFQGNSAPDKSGLPSDRFSAERTGGSVSTLTIQRTQQEDSAVYLCASKMMASSNEQFFGPGTRLTVL.

There are many counts of this clonotype. The junction and the germline gene differ at one end; a read error may be behind it. V gene TRBV5-1 combines with J gene TRBJ2-1, with no clear D. This CDR3 has 12 residues. The germline gives CDR1 SGHRS, CDR2 YFSETQ. The CDR3 bases are TGTGCCAGCAGCTTAGGTAACAATGAGCAGTTCTTC. Its protein product is CASSLGNNEQFF.

The rearrangement uses TRBV27 and TRBJ1-5, with a possible D match to TRBD1 (6 bases). Trimming removed 2 bases at V and 12 bases at J, with 14 bases between. Germline CDR1 is MNHEY and CDR2 is SMNVEV (reference sequence). The length of the CDR3 is 13 residues. The CDR3 DNA is TGTGCCAGCAGTTTAAGCGGGACAAGCAACCAGCATTTT. Translation: CASSLSGTSNQHF.

This sequence joins TRBV5-6 and TRBJ2-7; 7 positions agree with TRBD2. The J segment lost 0 bases and the V segment lost 0 bases, leaving 6 bases of the junction unmatched. Germline V lookup: CDR1 SGHDT, CDR2 YYEEEE. The CDR3 extends over 16 amino acids. The CDR3, as DNA: TGTGCCAGCAGCTTGGCGGCTAGCGGACTCTCCTACGAGCAGTACTTC. Its protein product is CASSLAASGLSYEQYF.

This clonotype was seen only a few times. The chain has TRBV24-1 and TRBJ2-5; TRBD1 or TRBD2 may be the D gene (5 bases each). The CDR3 extends over 12 amino acids. CDR1 and CDR2 from the germline V gene are KGHDR and SFDVKD. V was cut by 6 bases and J by 4 bases, with 8 bases left in between. The CDR3 DNA sequence: TGTGCCACCAGTCGAGGGGTAGAGACCCAGTACTTC. Its translation: CATSRGVETQYF.

This clonotype was counted a few times. This chain uses TRBV20-1 with TRBJ2-5; 7 bases line up with TRBD2. Germline loops: CDR1 DFQATT, CDR2 SNEGSKA (reference sequence). This CDR3 has 13 residues. The CDR3 loop reads CSASWRGTETQYF. Here the CDR3 DNA reads TGCAGCGCCAGCTGGCGGGGGACGGAGACCCAGTACTTC.

The CDR3 here is CASSLGPLGTNEQFF. The CDR3 DNA sequence: TGCGCCAGCAGCTTGGGGCCCCTGGGTACGAATGAGCAGTTCTTC. The V gene is TRBV5-1, the J gene TRBJ2-1; D unresolved. Trimming took 0 bases from V and 7 from J, leaving 14 bases between them. The CDR3 spans 15 residues. Germline CDR1 reads SGHRS; CDR2 reads YFSETQ.

The rearrangement joins TRBV15 to TRBJ2-3; no clear D gene. The CDR3 has 15 amino acids. V was shortened by 3 bases and J by 5 bases, with 15 bases between the two germline ends. Germline-derived CDR1 and CDR2 are LNHNV and YYDKDF (reference sequence). CDR3 amino acids: CATSSSGEPLDTQYF. CDR3 coding DNA: TGTGCCACCAGCAGCTCTGGAGAACCATTAGATACGCAGTATTTT. The full variable domain, completed using reference TRBV15 and TRBJ2-3, is DAMVIQNPRYQVTQFGKPVTLSCSQTLNHNVMYWYQQKSSQAPKLLFHYYDKDFNNEADTPDNFQSRRPNTSFCFLDIRSPGLGDTAMYLCATSSSGEPLDTQYFGPGTRLTVL.

The chain couples TRBV4-3 to TRBJ2-1; D is unclear. The V and J ends lost 0 bases and 8 bases respectively, with 8 bases between them. This CDR3 contains 13 residues. Germline assignment: CDR1 LGHNA and CDR2 YSLEER. The CDR3 sequence is CASSQDRRDEQFF. As DNA, the CDR3 is TGCGCCAGCAGCCAAGATCGGAGAGATGAGCAGTTCTTC.

This clonotype was seen ten or more times. This chain connects TRBV7-8 to TRBJ1-5, with TRBD1 identical over 7 bases. Per germline, CDR1 SGHVS and CDR2 FQNEAQ. The V gene end was trimmed by 5 bases and the J gene end by 0 bases; junction bases not matched to a gene: 13. The CDR3 length is 18 residues. The chain's CDR3 is CASSQRDSNYNSNQPQHF. The CDR3 nucleotides read TGTGCCAGCAGCCAACGGGACAGCAACTATAATAGCAATCAGCCCCAGCATTTT. The whole variable domain, remainder taken from reference TRBV7-8 and TRBJ1-5, is GAGVSQSPRYKVAKRGQDVALRCDPISGHVSLFWYQQALGQGPEFLTYFQNEAQLDKSGLPSDRFFAERPEGSVSTLKIQRTQQEDSAVYLCASSQRDSNYNSNQPQHFGDGTRLSIL.

This clonotype has just a few counts. The V gene is TRBV24-1, the J gene TRBJ2-1, with 10 positions matching TRBD2. The V gene end was trimmed by 5 bases and the J gene end by 7 bases; junction bases not matched to a gene: 7. The CDR3 sequence is 15 residues long. CDR1 KGHDR and CDR2 SFDVKD come from the germline V gene. This CDR3 reads CATSVTSGKRNEQFF. The DNA for the CDR3 is TGTGCCACCAGTGTAACTAGCGGGAAGAGAAATGAGCAGTTCTTC.